Presented here are 30 T cell receptor beta chains from one specimen sequenced in a study of cytomegalovirus exposure and HLA in healthy donors. In the PCR, 60 Vbeta and 13 Jbeta primers were used. Clones were read by immunoSEQ multiplex PCR, and TCRdb kept only the in-frame ones, dropping some. The repertoire holds 95,000 to 100,000 clones, with about 80% as singletons. Specimen: PBMCs. Source of these receptors: a man aged 35 to 55 in good health and CMV-seronegative.

The chain joins TRBV30 to TRBJ2-5; a weak D match, TRBD2 (6 bases). Germline V lookup: CDR1 GTSNPN, CDR2 SVGIG (reference sequence). The CDR3 is 13 residues long. V was shortened by 4 bases and J by 7 bases, with 16 bases between the two germline ends. As DNA, the CDR3 is TGTGCCTGGACCCGGAGGGGATTGGGGACCCAGTACTTC. Translating gives CAWTRRGLGTQYF. The variable domain in full, completed from reference TRBV30 and TRBJ2-5, reads SQTIHQWPATLVQPVGSPLSLECTVEGTSNPNLYWYRQAAGRGLQLLFYSVGIGQISSEVPQNLSASRPQDRQFILSSKKLLLSDSGFYLCAWTRRGLGTQYFGPGTRLLVL.

V gene TRBV10-3 combines with J gene TRBJ2-4; 9 positions agree with TRBD2. Losses at the gene ends were 0 bases for V and 7 bases for J; bases not matched to a gene: 13. The CDR3 length is 18 residues. Germline CDR1 reads ENHRY; CDR2 reads SYGVKD. CDR3 sequence reads: CAISESQGGSGSANIQYF. The DNA of the CDR3 is TGTGCCATCAGTGAGTCACAGGGAGGTAGCGGGAGTGCGAACATTCAGTACTTC.

This rearrangement joins TRBV5-6 to TRBJ2-1, with 10 bases lining up with TRBD1. Germline CDR1 SGHDT, CDR2 YYEEEE. The CDR3 has 16 amino acids. The V segment lost 4 bases and the J segment 4 bases; nucleotides outside the gene matches: 8. The CDR3 coding sequence is TGTGCCAGCAGCCAACGACAGGGGGCCCCTTACAATGAGCAGTTCTTC. Its protein product is CASSQRQGAPYNEQFF.

This chain uses TRBV27 with TRBJ2-1, with 10 bases matching TRBD1. CDR1 is MNHEY and CDR2 is SMNVEV in the germline V gene (reference sequence). The CDR3 extends over 17 amino acids. Trimming removed 1 base from V and 1 base from J; junction bases left unmatched: 4. The CDR3 DNA follows: TGTGCCAGCAGTTTATTTGGGACAGGGGATTCCTACAATGAGCAGTTCTTC. It is translated as CASSLFGTGDSYNEQFF.

This chain joins TRBV7-9 and TRBJ2-4, with TRBD2 matching 12 bases. The length of the CDR3 is 18 residues. Trimming removed 5 bases from V and 0 bases from J; junction bases left unmatched: 8. CDR1 SEHNR and CDR2 FQNEAQ come from the germline V gene (reference sequence). The CDR3 DNA follows: TGTGCCAGCAGCCCGGGGACTAGCGGGCTACTAGCCAAAAACATTCAGTACTTC. This translates into CASSPGTSGLLAKNIQYF. The whole variable domain, filled in from reference TRBV7-9 and TRBJ2-4, reads DTGVSQNPRHKITKRGQNVTFRCDPISEHNRLYWYRQTLGQGPEFLTYFQNEAQLEKSRLLSDRFSAERPKGSFSTLEIQRTEQGDSAMYLCASSPGTSGLLAKNIQYFGAGTRLSVL.

Here the CDR3 reads CVCGVSYEQYF. The CDR3, as DNA: TGTGTTTGCGGGGTCTCCTACGAGCAGTACTTC. The V call is TRBV6-1, the J call TRBJ2-7; TRBD2 might be the D (6 bases). Germline-derived CDR1 and CDR2 are MNHNS and SASEGT. This CDR3 has 11 amino acids.

The chain joins TRBV9 to TRBJ2-6; a weak D match, TRBD2 (6 bases). CDR3 length: 18 amino acids. The V end was cut by 0 bases, the J end by 0 bases, with 13 bases between. The germline V gene encodes CDR1 SGDLS and CDR2 YYNGEE. The CDR3 region is CASSVGGGASSGANVLTF. CDR3 DNA sequence: TGTGCCAGCAGCGTAGGTGGCGGGGCGAGCTCTGGGGCCAACGTCCTGACTTTC.

This clone occurred a few times. CDR3 coding DNA: TGTGCCAGCAGCCAACGTAGCGGGAGGTTAAATGAGCAGTTCTTC. Protein: CASSQRSGRLNEQFF. The chain is built from TRBV7-9 and TRBJ2-1; 10 bases match TRBD2. Germline V gene sequence: CDR1 SEHNR, CDR2 FQNEAQ (reference sequence). The CDR3 runs 15 residues. V dropped 5 bases and J dropped 7; count of bases not matched to a gene: 8.

The chain links TRBV14 to TRBJ1-6; 9 bases align to TRBD1. CDR3 length: 16 amino acids. Germline V CDR1 and CDR2: SGHDN, FVKESK. V lost 4 bases, J lost 8 bases, and 9 bases stayed unmatched. CDR3 protein: CASSRTGTGYYSPLHF. DNA of the CDR3: TGTGCCAGCAGCCGAACCGGGACAGGGTACTATTCACCCCTCCACTTT.

This chain links TRBV21-1 with TRBJ2-7; no DNA check was done on the table's D call, TRBD1. TRBV21-1 is deemed a pseudogene. CDR3 length: 17 amino acids. The DNA for the CDR3 is TGTGCCAGCAGCAAAGACCAGGTGTCCGTATGGTCCTACGAGCAGTACTTC. This codes for CASSKDQVSVWSYEQYF.

The chain carries TRBV19 and TRBJ1-2, with 10 bases fitting TRBD1. V gave up 3 bases and J gave up 7 bases; unmatched junction bases: 11. Germline CDR1 is LNHDA and CDR2 is SQIVND (reference sequence). This CDR3 is 16 amino acids long. CDR3 protein: CASSMGDRGRMIGYTF. The CDR3 DNA sequence: TGTGCCAGTAGTATGGGGGACAGGGGCCGAATGATTGGCTACACCTTC.

The rearrangement joins TRBV7-8 to TRBJ1-4; D perhaps matches TRBD1 (5 bases). This CDR3 has 16 residues. V was shortened by 3 bases and J by 8 bases, with 19 bases between the two germline ends. In germline, CDR1 is SGHVS, CDR2 FQNEAQ. Written as DNA, the CDR3 is TGTGCCAGCAGCTTTACGGGGGGGGGAATCGGGGAAAAACTGTTTTTT. Translating gives CASSFTGGGIGEKLFF.

This chain links TRBV7-2 with TRBJ1-2, with 7 bases fitting TRBD1. The V gene's germline CDR1 is SGHTA and CDR2 FQGNSA. CDR3 size: 15 residues. The V segment lost 5 bases and the J segment 8 bases; nucleotides outside the gene matches: 14. CDR3 sequence (DNA): TGTGCCAGCAGCACAAGCACGGGACAGCCCGAGGGCTACACCTTC. This gives the protein CASSTSTGQPEGYTF.

The chain joins TRBV6-6 to TRBJ1-3; 11 nucleotides agree with TRBD1. Germline V gene data show CDR1 as MNHNY and CDR2 as SVGAGI (reference sequence). The CDR3 consists of 15 residues. J gave up 4 bases and V 8 bases, and 7 bases lay outside the gene matches. The CDR3: CASRRGQGEGNTIYF. The CDR3 bases are TGTGCCAGCCGCCGGGGACAGGGGGAAGGAAACACCATATATTTT.

This clone was recorded a few times. The chain couples TRBV19 to TRBJ2-3; the D gene is possibly TRBD1 (6 bases). The CDR3 totals 15 residues. V lost 3 bases and J lost 2, with 12 bases in between. Per germline, CDR1 LNHDA and CDR2 SQIVND (reference sequence). Here the CDR3 reads CASSMAGTYTDTQYF. CDR3 coding DNA: TGTGCCAGTAGTATGGCCGGGACATACACAGATACGCAGTATTTT.

V gene TRBV27 combines with J gene TRBJ1-2; D possibly corresponds to TRBD1 (5 bases). The V end lost 2 bases, the J end lost 1 base, and 17 bases lay between the germline ends. The CDR3 extends over 17 amino acids. Germline assignment: CDR1 MNHEY and CDR2 SMNVEV (reference sequence). This CDR3 is CASSLTGRGFGNYGYTF. DNA of the CDR3: TGTGCCAGCAGTTTAACGGGGCGGGGGTTTGGTAACTATGGCTACACCTTC.

The CDR3 loop is CASSQDPRPGTEAFF. CDR3 coding DNA: TGCGCCAGCAGCCAAGATCCTCGGCCAGGGACTGAAGCTTTCTTT. The chain links TRBV4-1 to TRBJ1-1; a weak D match, TRBD1 (5 bases). Between the trimmed V and J ends, which lost 0 bases and 5 bases, there was a span of 13 bases. The germline V gene encodes CDR1 MGHRA and CDR2 YSYEKL. This CDR3 is built from 15 residues.

The gene calls are TRBV6-5 and TRBJ1-1; the match to TRBD1 covers 11 bases. The CDR3 covers 15 residues. V shed 0 bases and J 6 bases; nucleotides not matched to a gene: 3. Looked up from germline, CDR1 is MNHEY and CDR2 is SVGAGI. The DNA for the CDR3 is TGTGCCAGCAGTTACTCGGGGACAGGGGGGCCTGAAGCTTTCTTT. Amino acid sequence: CASSYSGTGGPEAFF.

The rearrangement joins TRBV5-1 to TRBJ1-2; D is unclear. V was clipped by 0 bases and J by 4 bases, with 19 bases between them. The CDR3 length is 17 residues. Per the germline V gene, CDR1 is SGHRS and CDR2 is YFSETQ. The CDR3 loop is CASSLAEAGGSGYGYTF. In nucleotides, the CDR3 is TGCGCCAGCAGCTTGGCCGAGGCGGGAGGGTCGGGCTATGGCTACACCTTC.

This chain links TRBV7-9 with TRBJ2-5, with D possibly matching TRBD1 (6 bases). V lost 5 bases to trimming and J lost 5 bases, with 18 bases between them. Germline V gene lookup returns CDR1 SEHNR and CDR2 FQNEAQ (reference sequence). CDR3 length equals 15 residues. CDR3 in DNA: TGTGCCAGCAGCCCCCGAGGGGTTCAGGGGGAGACCCAGTACTTC. It yields the protein CASSPRGVQGETQYF.

The V gene is TRBV2, the J gene TRBJ2-1; 7 positions agree with TRBD1. There are 14 residues in the CDR3. CDR1 SNHLY and CDR2 FYNNEI come from the germline V gene. Germline trimming cut 6 bases from V and 6 bases from J; bases unmatched to any gene: 8. CDR3 residues: CASRTGSGPNEQFF. Here the CDR3 DNA reads TGTGCCAGCAGGACAGGGTCCGGACCCAATGAGCAGTTCTTC.

The V call is TRBV6-4, the J call TRBJ2-7, with a tentative D call TRBD1 (6 bases). Between the trimmed V and J ends, which lost 5 bases and 0 bases, there was a span of 11 bases. CDR3 size: 14 residues. CDR1 is MRHNA and CDR2 is SNTAGT in the germline V gene. In DNA, the CDR3 is TGTGCCAGCAGTCCCCGGGACACCTCCTACGAGCAGTACTTC. The encoded protein is CASSPRDTSYEQYF.

V usage is TRBV27 and J usage is TRBJ1-2; D call uncertain. Trimming cost V 5 bases and J 5 bases, with 12 bases left between them. The CDR3 extends over 13 amino acids. The germline gives CDR1 MNHEY, CDR2 SMNVEV (reference sequence). The CDR3 region has the DNA TGTGCCAGCAGTCCGTATTATTTGTATGGCTACACCTTC. Amino acid sequence: CASSPYYLYGYTF.

As to this clone: Sequence at one end of the junction differs from germline and may be a read error. The chain is built from TRBV7-6 and TRBJ2-1, with D perhaps TRBD2 (5 bases). The germline V gene has CDR1 SGHVS and CDR2 FNYEAQ. The CDR3 is 15 residues long. The CDR3, as DNA: TGTGCCAGCAGCTTACCAGCTAGCTCCCACAATGAGCAGTTCTTC. Its translation is CASSLPASSHNEQFF. Full variable domain (remainder filled in from reference TRBV7-6 and TRBJ2-1): GAGVSQSPRYKVTKRGQDVALRCDPISGHVSLYWYRQALGQGPEFLTYFNYEAQQDKSGLPNDRFSAERPEGSISTLTIQRTEQRDSAMYRCASSLPASSHNEQFFGPGTRLTVL.

The V and J genes are TRBV28 and TRBJ1-4; 8 nucleotides line up with TRBD1. CDR3 length: 17 amino acids. V shed 2 bases and J 7 bases; nucleotides not matched to a gene: 12. Germline lookup yields CDR1 MDHEN and CDR2 SYDVKM. The CDR3 loop is CASSLSRGRYLLEKLFF. CDR3 in DNA: TGTGCCAGCAGTTTAAGCAGGGGGCGATACCTTCTTGAAAAACTGTTTTTT.

The J gene is TRBJ1-5, the V gene TRBV21-1; the DNA was not compared with TRBD1, the D call given in the table. TRBV21-1 represents a pseudogene. The CDR3 spans 15 residues. Here the CDR3 reads CASSIQDSPNQPQHF. CDR3 bases: TGTGCCAGCAGCATTCAGGACAGCCCAAATCAGCCCCAGCATTTT.

This rearrangement joins TRBV6-5 to TRBJ1-5; TRBD1 might be the D (5 bases). Per germline, CDR1 MNHEY and CDR2 SVGAGI. Trimming left V 8 bases short and J 5 bases short, with 19 bases between. CDR3 length: 15 residues. CDR3 sequence: CASRRTRTGDQPQHF. CDR3 DNA sequence: TGTGCCAGCCGTCGAACAAGGACGGGGGATCAGCCCCAGCATTTT.

The gene calls are TRBV15 and TRBJ2-3; TRBD1 agrees at 10 bases. The junction had 9 bases not matched to a gene; V was cut back by 0 bases and J by 6 bases. Germline V gene data show CDR1 as LNHNV and CDR2 as YYDKDF (reference sequence). This CDR3 contains 17 residues. CDR3 sequence: CATSRDRRRTGGDTQYF. CDR3 DNA: TGTGCCACCAGCAGAGATAGGAGGCGGACAGGGGGGGATACGCAGTATTTT.

Details on this clone: Mismatch with germline at one junction end may stem from a read error. The V and J genes are TRBV7-9 and TRBJ2-1, with 7 nucleotides matching TRBD1. The length of the CDR3 is 14 residues. Germline assignment: CDR1 SEHNR and CDR2 FQNEAQ (reference sequence). CDR3: CSSSSGQRYNEQFF. The CDR3 nucleotides are TGTTCCAGCAGCTCGGGACAGAGATACAATGAGCAGTTCTTC.

In DNA, the CDR3 is TGTGCCAGCAGCCCCCCAGCGGGGGTCCTCACAGATACGCAGTATTTT. It is translated as CASSPPAGVLTDTQYF. The gene calls are TRBV6-4 and TRBJ2-3, with 8 nucleotides matching TRBD2. CDR1 and CDR2 (germline): MRHNA, SNTAGT. V gave up 6 bases and J gave up 2 bases; unmatched junction bases: 10. This CDR3 has 16 residues.